Shown below are 26 T cell receptor beta chains from a single sample sequenced in a study of T cells in Graves' hyperthyroidism and ophthalmopathy. Amplification yielded TCR beta CDR3 regions, with RNA transcripts as the source. The HTBI primer set was used in a first-round RT-PCR of the TCR CDR3. TCRdb used MiXCR to reprocess the multiplex PCR reads, holding one entry per CDR3 protein. The sample comprises tens of thousands of distinct CDR3 sequences, approximately 46% of which are singletons, and over 9% rests with the top ten. The specimen was blood. The receptors stem from a woman aged 30 to 39 with Graves' hyperthyroidism.

This sequence joins TRBV18 and TRBJ1-2, with 7 bases that match TRBD1. CDR3 length: 16 residues. Germline loops: CDR1 KGHSH, CDR2 LQKENI. The ends lost 4 bases at V and 2 bases at J; junction bases unmatched: 10. CDR3 sequence (DNA): TGTGCCAGCTCACTATTCCGGGACAGTGCGAACTATGGCTACACCTTC. This gives the protein CASSLFRDSANYGYTF.

This clonotype was counted ten times or more. The chain combines TRBV4-1 with TRBJ1-3; 9 nucleotides line up with TRBD1. The germline V gene encodes CDR1 MGHRA and CDR2 YSYEKL. This CDR3 is 15 amino acids long. Trimming at V came to 3 bases and at J to 4 bases, leaving 4 bases not matched to a gene. The CDR3 region has the DNA TGCGCCAGCAGCCACCCGGGACAGGGAGGAAACACCATATATTTT. Its translation: CASSHPGQGGNTIYF.

This clonotype was recorded only once. The J gene is TRBJ1-1, the V gene TRBV9; D remains unclear. The V gene lost 1 base and the J gene lost 6 bases, with 10 bases spanning the gap. The CDR3 is made up of 13 amino acids. The germline V gene has CDR1 SGDLS and CDR2 YYNGEE. CDR3 amino acids: CASSVQASSEAFF. In DNA form, the CDR3 reads TGTGCCAGCAGCGTACAGGCCTCATCTGAAGCTTTCTTT.

Relative to its sample, this clonotype is medium-sized. The gene calls are TRBV29-1 and TRBJ2-6; the D call may be TRBD1 or TRBD2 (5 bases each). Germline values: CDR1 SQVTM, CDR2 ANQGSEA. Trimming removed 3 bases at V and 4 bases at J, with 13 bases between. This CDR3 region has 15 residues. The CDR3 region has the DNA TGCAGCGTTGACGACGGGGCGCCCGGGGCCAACGTCCTGACTTTC. It is translated as CSVDDGAPGANVLTF.

This clonotype was found a few times. The junction and the germline gene differ at one end; a read error may be behind it. The chain uses TRBV7-7 and TRBJ2-1; D gene uncertain. This CDR3 has 13 residues. From germline, CDR1 is SSHAT and CDR2 FNYEAQ (reference sequence). CDR3 protein: CASSSTWTNEQFF. The CDR3 DNA reads as TGTGCTAGCAGCTCAACGTGGACCAATGAGCAGTTCTTC.

The rearrangement joins TRBV9 to TRBJ2-1, with 14 bases lining up with TRBD2. The V gene end was trimmed by 3 bases and the J gene end by 8 bases; junction bases not matched to a gene: 4. This CDR3 is 15 amino acids long. The V gene's germline CDR1 is SGDLS and CDR2 YYNGEE. CDR3: CASSGGTSGSHEQFF. In DNA, the CDR3 is TGTGCCAGCAGCGGGGGGACTAGCGGGAGCCATGAGCAGTTCTTC.

This clonotype counts as medium-sized. The CDR3 reads CASSSRAGNQPQHF. DNA of the CDR3: TGTGCCAGCAGCTCGCGGGCCGGCAATCAGCCCCAGCATTTT. J is TRBJ1-5 and V is TRBV7-2; D is undetermined. The germline gives CDR1 SGHTA, CDR2 FQGNSA. This CDR3 is 14 amino acids long. V was shortened by 4 bases and J by 2 bases, with 9 bases between the two germline ends.

This chain connects TRBV19 to TRBJ2-5, with 11 bases fitting TRBD2. J lost 2 bases, V lost 4 bases, and 9 bases had no gene match. CDR1 and CDR2 (germline): LNHDA, SQIVND (reference sequence). The CDR3 is 17 amino acids. The CDR3 DNA sequence: TGTGCCAGTAGTACACTAGCGGGAGTGGGCTTACAAGAGACCCAGTACTTC. Residues: CASSTLAGVGLQETQYF.

This clonotype is classed as medium-sized. V gene TRBV19 combines with J gene TRBJ1-5; TRBD1 aligns across 7 bases. Germline CDR1 and CDR2: LNHDA and SQIVND (reference sequence). The trim removed 5 bases at V and 3 bases at J, leaving 4 bases unmatched. CDR3 size: 14 residues. The CDR3 nucleotides read TGTGCCAGTAGTCCGGGACAGTTCAATCAGCCCCAGCATTTT. Amino acids: CASSPGQFNQPQHF.

V and J are TRBV29-1 and TRBJ2-1, with 7 bases identical to TRBD1. Germline assignment: CDR1 SQVTM and CDR2 ANQGSEA. V gave up 8 bases and J gave up 2 bases; unmatched junction bases: 6. The CDR3 has 13 residues. The chain's CDR3 is CSFRDSPYNEQFF. For the CDR3, the DNA is TGCAGCTTCCGGGACAGCCCCTACAATGAGCAGTTCTTC.

This rearrangement joins TRBV20-1 to TRBJ1-1; unclear D gene. This CDR3 has 10 residues. Trimming shortened V by 1 base and J by 6 bases, and 3 bases separated the two germline ends. Germline V gene sequence: CDR1 DFQATT, CDR2 SNEGSKA (reference sequence). Written as DNA, the CDR3 is TGCAGTGCTAGAGTTTCTGAAGCTTTCTTT. This translates into CSARVSEAFF.

V usage is TRBV20-1 and J usage is TRBJ2-3; D unresolved. With 0 bases removed from V and 1 base from J, the gap between germline ends came to 5 bases. Per the germline V gene, CDR1 is DFQATT and CDR2 is SNEGSKA (reference sequence). The CDR3 extends over 13 amino acids. The CDR3 protein is CSARDHRTDTQYF. The DNA for the CDR3 is TGCAGTGCTAGAGATCACCGCACAGATACGCAGTATTTT.

This clonotype was counted a single time. V gene TRBV5-1 combines with J gene TRBJ2-3; a weak D match, TRBD2 (5 bases). Germline-derived CDR1 and CDR2 are SGHRS and YFSETQ. There are 15 residues in the CDR3. V lost 3 bases to trimming and J lost 0 bases, with 11 bases between them. CDR3 coding DNA: TGCGCCAGCAGCTGGGGATCGGGGAGCACAGATACGCAGTATTTT. Protein product: CASSWGSGSTDTQYF.

This sequence joins TRBV7-9 and TRBJ1-1; D gene unclear. V gave up 11 bases and J gave up 0 bases, with 13 bases separating them. The CDR3 spans 13 residues. Germline assignment: CDR1 SEHNR and CDR2 FQNEAQ (reference sequence). The CDR3 nucleotides read TGTGCCGGGAAAACCAACATGAACACTGAAGCTTTCTTT. It codes for CAGKTNMNTEAFF.

This clonotype was found many times. The rearrangement joins TRBV27 to TRBJ1-6; 7 bases fit TRBD1. This CDR3 is built from 16 residues. CDR1 is MNHEY and CDR2 is SMNVEV in the germline V gene (reference sequence). J was trimmed by 9 bases and V by 3 bases; bases with no gene match: 11. Written as DNA, the CDR3 is TGTGCCAGCAGTTTCATAAGAGACAGGGCTACTTCACCCCTCCACTTT. Amino acid sequence: CASSFIRDRATSPLHF.

This clonotype is labeled as medium-sized (0.01 to 0.1%). V is TRBV9 and J is TRBJ1-3; D is possibly TRBD1 (5 bases). The CDR3 has 13 residues. Germline V lookup: CDR1 SGDLS, CDR2 YYNGEE. The V end lost 3 bases, the J end lost 4 bases, and 8 bases lay between the germline ends. The CDR3 nucleotides read TGTGCCAGCAGCGCCCACAGGGGAAACACCATATATTTT. Its translation is CASSAHRGNTIYF.

This chain connects TRBV24-1 to TRBJ2-7, with 9 positions matching TRBD2. CDR3 length equals 13 residues. CDR1 and CDR2 (germline): KGHDR, SFDVKD. V lost 5 bases, J lost 5 bases, and 3 bases stayed unmatched. The CDR3 region is CATSGAGGHEQYF. The CDR3 bases are TGTGCCACCAGTGGCGCGGGAGGGCACGAGCAGTACTTC.

About this clonotype: This may stem from a read error, because a much larger clone lies one nucleotide away. The chain recombines TRBV27 with TRBJ1-5; D is possibly TRBD1 (5 bases). CDR3 length equals 14 residues. Per germline, CDR1 MNHEY and CDR2 SMNVEV (reference sequence). Trimming pared 5 bases from V and 7 bases from J, leaving 15 bases between. In nucleotides, the CDR3 is TGTGCCAGCAGTGGGACCGGGTTTTCGCAGCCCCAGCATTTT. Protein: CASSGTGFSQPQHF.

The chain recombines TRBV12-3 or TRBV12-4 with TRBJ2-7; a possible D gene is TRBD2 (6 bases). The CDR3 extends over 14 amino acids. The ends were cut back, 3 bases at V and 2 bases at J, with 11 bases in the middle. The CDR3, as DNA: TGTGCCAGCAGTTTTGGAGGGGCTGCCTACGAGCAGTACTTC. Translation: CASSFGGAAYEQYF.

The chain couples TRBV10-3 to TRBJ1-1; D is perhaps TRBD1 (5 bases). The germline gives CDR1 ENHRY, CDR2 SYGVKD. The CDR3 extends over 15 amino acids. The V end was cut by 3 bases, the J end by 1 base, with 12 bases between. CDR3 region: CAISDRVDGNTEAFF. CDR3 coding DNA: TGTGCCATCAGTGACAGGGTGGACGGGAACACTGAAGCTTTCTTT.

This clonotype was recorded many times. The chain joins TRBV6-6 to TRBJ2-2, with D possibly being TRBD1 (5 bases). Between the trimmed V and J ends, which lost 6 bases and 2 bases, there was a span of 10 bases. CDR1 is MNHNY, CDR2 SVGAGI, per germline (reference sequence). CDR3 size: 14 residues. The CDR3 sequence: CASRPGLNTGELFF. The CDR3 DNA sequence: TGTGCCAGCAGACCAGGGTTAAACACCGGGGAGCTGTTTTTT.

This clonotype was observed at least ten times. The V and J genes are TRBV18 and TRBJ2-2; D unresolved. V lost 1 base to trimming and J lost 8 bases, with 8 bases between them. There are 13 residues in the CDR3. In germline, CDR1 is KGHSH, CDR2 LQKENI. The CDR3 DNA reads as TGTGCCAGCTCACCACAGGGATATGGGGAGCTGTTTTTT. This encodes CASSPQGYGELFF. The full variable domain, its missing parts supplied by reference TRBV18 and TRBJ2-2, is NAGVMQNPRHLVRRRGQEARLRCSPMKGHSHVYWYRQLPEEGLKFMVYLQKENIIDESGMPKERFSAEFPKEGPSILRIQQVVRGDSAAYFCASSPQGYGELFFGEGSRLTVL.

Note on this clonotype: No conserved phenylalanine or tryptophan ends this CDR3, so it is likely a read error. The chain has TRBV3-1 and TRBJ2-2, with D possibly being TRBD2 (5 bases). Trimming took 0 bases from V and 6 from J, leaving 8 bases between them. The CDR3 covers 14 residues. CDR1 and CDR2 from the germline V gene are LGHDT and YNNKEL (reference sequence). CDR3 DNA sequence: TGTGCCAGCAGCCAAGAACTAGAACCCGGGGAGCTGTTTTGT. Translated, it gives CASSQELEPGELFC.

The gene calls are TRBV7-6 and TRBJ2-3; 9 bases line up with TRBD1. The CDR3 runs to 14 residues. Per germline, CDR1 SGHVS and CDR2 FNYEAQ. The trim removed 6 bases at V and 3 bases at J, leaving 4 bases unmatched. CDR3 region: CASSWDRETDTQYF. Written as DNA, the CDR3 is TGTGCCAGCAGTTGGGACAGGGAAACAGATACGCAGTATTTT.

In this sample, this clonotype turned up many times. The J gene is TRBJ2-3, the V gene TRBV9; D not certain. The CDR3 consists of 15 residues. V lost 2 bases to trimming and J lost 4 bases, with 14 bases between them. Germline values: CDR1 SGDLS, CDR2 YYNGEE. CDR3 residues: CASSVSQAAPDTQYF. CDR3 sequence (DNA): TGTGCCAGCAGCGTGTCGCAGGCGGCCCCAGATACGCAGTATTTT.

Turning to this clonotype: Since the CDR3 does not end with the conserved phenylalanine or tryptophan, this likely comes from a read error. This rearrangement joins TRBV4-1 to TRBJ2-1; the D is unclear. The CDR3 length is 12 residues. Germline CDR1 is MGHRA and CDR2 is YSYEKL. With 7 bases removed from V and 3 bases from J, the gap between germline ends came to 7 bases. CDR3 nucleotide sequence: TGCGCCAGCATCCGAGGCTACAATGAGCAGTTCTCC. This translates into CASIRGYNEQFS.